Presented here are 27 T cell receptor beta chains from one specimen sequenced in a study of CD8 T cells in Susac syndrome. Random hexamers primed reverse transcription of about 0.5 to 1 ug RNA. TCRdb re-called the immunoSEQ multiplex PCR reads with MiXCR, one entry per CDR3 protein. The sample lists tens of thousands of distinct CDR3 sequences; roughly 93% were seen once. The source material was CD4+ T cells from PBMCs. The origin of the receptors is a human donor with Susac syndrome.

This rearrangement joins TRBV11-3 to TRBJ2-3; D ambiguous. This CDR3 has 15 amino acids. In germline, CDR1 is SGHNT, CDR2 YENEEA. The V end was cut by 3 bases, the J end by 1 base, with 11 bases between. CDR3 loop: CASSFFGECTDTQYF. CDR3 in DNA: TGTGCCAGCAGCTTTTTCGGAGAGTGCACAGATACGCAGTATTTT.

The V gene is TRBV20-1, the J gene TRBJ1-2; D is unclear. V lost 4 bases to trimming and J lost 6 bases, with 12 bases between them. Germline V lookup: CDR1 DFQATT, CDR2 SNEGSKA (reference sequence). The CDR3 sequence is 12 residues long. The CDR3 sequence is CSAKRRVNGYTF. As DNA, the CDR3 is TGCAGTGCTAAGAGGAGGGTTAATGGCTACACCTTC.

The chain uses TRBV7-9 and TRBJ2-2; the D gene is possibly TRBD1 (5 bases). Deletions cut 5 bases from V and 2 bases from J, with 12 bases between. CDR1 SEHNR and CDR2 FQNEAQ come from the germline V gene (reference sequence). The CDR3 totals 15 residues. CDR3 amino acids: CASSLKGANTGELFF. Written as DNA, the CDR3 is TGTGCCAGCAGCCTTAAAGGGGCCAACACCGGGGAGCTGTTTTTT.

CDR3 nucleotides: TGTGCCAGCAGACCCCAGGGGATTCTCTACAATGAGCAGTTCTTC. This sequence encodes CASRPQGILYNEQFF. The chain employs TRBV7-9 and TRBJ2-1; D may be TRBD1 (6 bases). The germline V and J ends were trimmed by 6 bases and 3 bases, with 15 bases remaining between them. CDR3 length: 15 amino acids. Per the germline V gene, CDR1 is SEHNR and CDR2 is FQNEAQ (reference sequence).

The chain recombines TRBV20-1 with TRBJ2-1; TRBD2 matches at 7 bases. The germline CDR1 and CDR2 sequences are DFQATT and SNEGSKA (reference sequence). With 0 bases clipped from V and 10 bases from J, the junction kept 9 bases outside the gene matches. The CDR3 is 14 amino acids. The CDR3 DNA follows: TGCAGTGCTAGAGATTCCCAGCGGGACCGGGAGCAGTTCTTC. Protein product: CSARDSQRDREQFF.

The rearrangement uses TRBV4-1 and TRBJ1-5; possible D gene TRBD1, 5 bases. The V gene lost 1 base and the J gene lost 7 bases, with 14 bases spanning the gap. Germline V gene data show CDR1 as MGHRA and CDR2 as YSYEKL. This CDR3 is built from 15 residues. CDR3 protein: CASSQGIMGRQPQHF. CDR3 coding DNA: TGCGCCAGCAGCCAAGGAATTATGGGGCGGCAGCCCCAGCATTTT.

This clonotype appeared once. This chain connects TRBV7-2 to TRBJ1-5, with 8 bases lining up with TRBD1. Germline lookup yields CDR1 SGHTA and CDR2 FQGNSA. V was clipped by 5 bases and J by 5 bases; unmatched bases: 5. The CDR3 length is 14 residues. CDR3 sequence: CASSPGQGHQPQHF. CDR3 coding DNA: TGTGCCAGCAGCCCCGGACAGGGACATCAGCCCCAGCATTTT.

The chain links TRBV7-8 to TRBJ1-5, with 7 bases identical to TRBD1. Germline V gene sequence: CDR1 SGHVS, CDR2 FQNEAQ. The CDR3 loop spans 15 amino acids. V lost 6 bases, J lost 0 bases, and 5 bases stayed unmatched. The CDR3 here is CASREQGSSNQPQHF. DNA for the CDR3: TGTGCCAGCAGGGAACAGGGGAGTAGCAATCAGCCCCAGCATTTT. Full variable domain (outside the CDR3, taken from reference TRBV7-8 and TRBJ1-5): GAGVSQSPRYKVAKRGQDVALRCDPISGHVSLFWYQQALGQGPEFLTYFQNEAQLDKSGLPSDRFFAERPEGSVSTLKIQRTQQEDSAVYLCASREQGSSNQPQHFGDGTRLSIL.

V gene TRBV20-1 combines with J gene TRBJ2-1; 14 bases match TRBD2. Germline V lookup: CDR1 DFQATT, CDR2 SNEGSKA (reference sequence). The CDR3 length is 16 residues. The trim removed 2 bases at V and 7 bases at J, leaving 7 bases unmatched. In nucleotides, the CDR3 is TGCAGTGCTAGACGGACTAGCGGGGGGCAGTGGAATGAGCAGTTCTTC. This codes for CSARRTSGGQWNEQFF.

The V and J genes are TRBV20-1 and TRBJ2-1; weak D call: TRBD2 (6 bases). The CDR3 totals 15 residues. With 1 base removed from V and 3 bases from J, the gap between germline ends came to 13 bases. Germline CDR1 DFQATT, CDR2 SNEGSKA (reference sequence). CDR3 protein: CSARGDSLGYNEQFF. The CDR3 nucleotides read TGCAGTGCTAGAGGGGACTCCTTAGGCTACAATGAGCAGTTCTTC.

The chain employs TRBV4-3 and TRBJ1-6; D ambiguous. Deletions cut 3 bases from V and 7 bases from J, with 13 bases between. The CDR3 is 15 amino acids. In germline, CDR1 is LGHNA, CDR2 YSLEER. As DNA, the CDR3 is TGCGCCAGCAGCCAGCTTCTGCGGTGGAATTCACCCCTCCACTTT. Translated: CASSQLLRWNSPLHF.

The V gene is TRBV12-3 or TRBV12-4, the J gene TRBJ2-7; TRBD1 agrees at 10 bases. The ends lost 5 bases at V and 2 bases at J; junction bases unmatched: 6. This CDR3 comprises 15 residues. The CDR3 region has the DNA TGTGCCAGCAGTCCATCGACAGGGGGCACCTACGAGCAGTACTTC. Protein sequence: CASSPSTGGTYEQYF.

As DNA, the CDR3 is TGTGCCAGCAGCTTAGCGCCGGACATACCCCACTACGAGCAGTACTTC. Its protein product is CASSLAPDIPHYEQYF. The chain employs TRBV7-2 and TRBJ2-7, with D perhaps TRBD1 (5 bases). The CDR3 runs to 16 residues. V gave up 0 bases and J gave up 3 bases, with 15 bases separating them. CDR1 and CDR2 from the germline V gene are SGHTA and FQGNSA.

This chain joins TRBV7-2 and TRBJ1-2, with D maybe TRBD1 (6 bases). The CDR3 consists of 12 residues. Germline V gene lookup returns CDR1 SGHTA and CDR2 FQGNSA. Trimming cost V 5 bases and J 8 bases, with 12 bases left between them. The CDR3 nucleotides are TGTGCCAGCAGCCGAAGGACAGAAGGCTACACCTTC. It yields the protein CASSRRTEGYTF.

The chain employs TRBV5-1 and TRBJ2-7; D is undetermined. CDR3 length: 14 amino acids. V was pared by 5 bases and J by 0 bases, with 12 bases between. The V gene's germline CDR1 is SGHRS and CDR2 YFSETQ. As DNA, the CDR3 is TGCGCCAGCAGAGATGGGTCTCTCTCCTACGAGCAGTACTTC. Translated: CASRDGSLSYEQYF.

The V and J genes are TRBV28 and TRBJ2-7, with D tentatively TRBD1 or TRBD2 (6 bases each). CDR1 MDHEN and CDR2 SYDVKM come from the germline V gene. The CDR3 covers 17 residues. V was shortened by 6 bases and J by 2 bases, with 23 bases between the two germline ends. The CDR3: CASSFYGRQANTYEQYF. In DNA, the CDR3 is TGTGCCAGCAGCTTCTACGGGAGACAGGCGAACACCTACGAGCAGTACTTC.

This clonotype was counted only a few times. The chain employs TRBV12-3 or TRBV12-4 and TRBJ1-1; no reliable D call. The CDR3 sequence is 15 residues long. The V end was cut by 1 base, the J end by 0 bases, with 9 bases between. This CDR3 reads CASSLELRMNTEAFF. CDR3 nucleotides: TGTGCCAGCAGTTTAGAATTAAGGATGAACACTGAAGCTTTCTTT.

This clonotype was counted a single time. The gene calls are TRBV27 and TRBJ2-3; a possible D gene is TRBD1 (6 bases). The germline V gene has CDR1 MNHEY and CDR2 SMNVEV (reference sequence). This CDR3 is built from 16 residues. V lost 3 bases to trimming and J lost 3 bases, with 16 bases between them. The CDR3 loop reads CASSFRQGRRTDTQYF. CDR3 nucleotide sequence: TGTGCCAGCAGTTTTAGGCAGGGGAGAAGAACAGATACGCAGTATTTT.

This clonotype appeared a single time. The chain employs TRBV12-3 or TRBV12-4 and TRBJ1-2; 7 positions agree with TRBD1. With V trimmed by 0 bases and J by 6 bases, 4 bases remained unmatched. The CDR3 totals 14 residues. The CDR3 bases are TGTGCCAGCAGTTTAGCAGGGGGCTATAATGGCTACACCTTC. As protein: CASSLAGGYNGYTF.

The chain employs TRBV28 and TRBJ2-7; TRBD1 aligns across 7 bases. CDR1 and CDR2 (germline): MDHEN, SYDVKM. J lost 4 bases, V lost 3 bases, and 0 bases had no gene match. The CDR3 contains 12 residues. CDR3 nucleotide sequence: TGTGCCAGCAGTTTGGGACAGTACGAGCAGTACTTC. Amino acids: CASSLGQYEQYF.

This clonotype appeared once. The chain combines TRBV12-3 or TRBV12-4 with TRBJ2-7; D call uncertain. The CDR3 loop spans 13 amino acids. V dropped 5 bases and J dropped 3 bases, with 11 bases sitting between them. This chain's CDR3 is CASSRRPIYEQYF. CDR3 bases: TGTGCCAGCAGTCGTCGGCCAATCTACGAGCAGTACTTC.

This chain connects TRBV3-1 to TRBJ2-7; 7 bases match TRBD2. The CDR3 sequence is 15 residues long. The V gene's germline CDR1 is LGHDT and CDR2 YNNKEL (reference sequence). Trimming cost V 1 base and J 2 bases; bases outside gene matches: 5. The CDR3 protein is CASSQAAGKAYEQYF. The CDR3 coding sequence is TGTGCCAGCAGCCAAGCAGCGGGGAAGGCCTACGAGCAGTACTTC.

The chain links TRBV20-1 to TRBJ2-1; D is undetermined. CDR3 length: 13 residues. CDR1 and CDR2 from the germline V gene are DFQATT and SNEGSKA (reference sequence). The V gene lost 1 base and the J gene lost 7 bases, with 11 bases spanning the gap. CDR3 amino acids: CSARGPIDNEQFF. CDR3 sequence (DNA): TGCAGTGCTAGAGGACCCATTGATAATGAGCAGTTCTTC.

The chain links TRBV15 to TRBJ2-7, with 8 bases fitting TRBD1. The junction had 4 bases not matched to a gene; V was cut back by 1 base and J by 2 bases. CDR3 length: 15 residues. Germline V lookup: CDR1 LNHNV, CDR2 YYDKDF (reference sequence). CDR3 region: CATSRVGQGTYEQYF. CDR3 DNA sequence: TGTGCCACCAGCAGAGTCGGACAGGGCACCTACGAGCAGTACTTC.

J is TRBJ1-1 and V is TRBV13; 7 bases fit TRBD1. J gave up 1 base and V 3 bases, and 5 bases lay outside the gene matches. Germline V lookup: CDR1 PRHDT, CDR2 FYEKMQ (reference sequence). The CDR3 covers 15 residues. CDR3 nucleotides: TGTGCCAGCAGCTTCTCGACAGGGAAGAACACTGAAGCTTTCTTT. Its protein product is CASSFSTGKNTEAFF. Supplemented by reference TRBV13 and TRBJ1-1, the full variable domain reads AAGVIQSPRHLIKEKRETATLKCYPIPRHDTVYWYQQGPGQDPQFLISFYEKMQSDKGSIPDRFSAQQFSDYHSELNMSSLELGDSALYFCASSFSTGKNTEAFFGQGTRLTVV.

This rearrangement joins TRBV3-1 to TRBJ2-3; the match to TRBD2 covers 9 bases. The germline CDR1 and CDR2 sequences are LGHDT and YNNKEL (reference sequence). The CDR3 runs to 14 residues. V gave up 4 bases and J gave up 6 bases; unmatched junction bases: 5. The DNA of the CDR3 is TGTGCCAGCAGCCGGCGGGGGGGCGCGGATACGCAGTATTTT. As protein: CASSRRGGADTQYF.

This clonotype was detected only once. DNA of the CDR3: TGCGCCAGCAGCTATACTACTCCCGGGACCGACACAGATACGCAGTATTTT. Amino acids: CASSYTTPGTDTDTQYF. The chain couples TRBV5-1 to TRBJ2-3, with D possibly called TRBD1 or TRBD2 (5 bases each). V lost 3 bases and J 2 bases, leaving 19 bases between the germline ends. The CDR3 is made up of 17 amino acids. CDR1 and CDR2 from the germline V gene are SGHRS and YFSETQ. The whole variable domain, filled in from reference TRBV5-1 and TRBJ2-3, reads KAGVTQTPRYLIKTRGQQVTLSCSPISGHRSVSWYQQTPGQGLQFLFEYFSETQRNKGNFPGRFSGRQFSNSRSEMNVSTLELGDSALYLCASSYTTPGTDTDTQYFGPGTRLTVL.